One and the same sample provided the 16 T cell receptor beta chains below, sequenced in a study of cytomegalovirus exposure and HLA in healthy donors. PCR primers comprised 60 Vbeta and 13 Jbeta primers. Generated by immunoSEQ multiplex PCR, the TCRdb table keeps only in-frame clones and is missing some. The sample has 150,000 to 200,000 clones, approximately 80% seen once. Material: PBMCs. Every receptor here comes from a man aged 18 to 35 in good health and CMV-seropositive.

The chain links TRBV9 to TRBJ2-3, with 9 nucleotides matching TRBD2. Germline CDR1 is SGDLS and CDR2 is YYNGEE. V was clipped by 3 bases and J by 1 base; unmatched bases: 6. The CDR3 length is 16 residues. The CDR3 spells CASSGMGLAGTDTQYF. CDR3 DNA: TGTGCCAGCAGCGGGATGGGACTAGCTGGCACAGATACGCAGTATTTT. The full variable domain, completed using reference TRBV9 and TRBJ2-3, is DSGVTQTPKHLITATGQRVTLRCSPRSGDLSVYWYQQSLDQGLQFLIQYYNGEERAKGNILERFSAQQFPDLHSELNLSSLELGDSALYFCASSGMGLAGTDTQYFGPGTRLTVL.

The chain is built from TRBV4-1 and TRBJ2-7, with D perhaps matching TRBD2 (6 bases). Germline CDR1 reads MGHRA; CDR2 reads YSYEKL. The germline V and J ends were trimmed by 1 base and 2 bases, with 18 bases remaining between them. The CDR3 totals 17 residues. The CDR3 here is CASSQGHTDYATYEQYF. The DNA of the CDR3 is TGCGCCAGCAGCCAAGGTCATACGGACTATGCAACCTACGAGCAGTACTTC.

This chain uses TRBV30 with TRBJ2-5, with D maybe TRBD1 (5 bases). The V and J ends lost 2 bases and 7 bases respectively, with 14 bases between them. CDR3 length: 13 amino acids. Germline CDR1 reads GTSNPN; CDR2 reads SVGIG (reference sequence). The CDR3 DNA reads as TGTGCCTGGAGTCGGCAGGGTAGGGCGACCCAGTACTTC. Translating gives CAWSRQGRATQYF.

J is TRBJ1-2 and V is TRBV7-8; TRBD1 matches 8 bases. The germline V gene has CDR1 SGHVS and CDR2 FQNEAQ. With 5 bases clipped from V and 8 bases from J, the junction kept 7 bases outside the gene matches. The CDR3 is made up of 13 amino acids. The CDR3 protein is CASSNQGARGYTF. The CDR3 DNA sequence: TGTGCCAGCAGCAACCAGGGGGCTAGAGGCTACACCTTC.

This chain connects TRBV4-1 to TRBJ1-1; tentative D call: TRBD1 (6 bases). Trimming took off 4 bases at V and 3 bases at J, with 12 bases between the two ends. Germline values: CDR1 MGHRA, CDR2 YSYEKL. This CDR3 has 14 amino acids. The CDR3 reads CASSRSQGYTEAFF. The DNA for the CDR3 is TGCGCCAGCAGCCGATCGCAGGGGTACACTGAAGCTTTCTTT.

The chain links TRBV5-8 to TRBJ1-1, with D tentatively TRBD1 (5 bases). Trimming left V 4 bases short and J 7 bases short, with 17 bases between. The V gene's germline CDR1 is SGHTS and CDR2 YDEGEE. This CDR3 region has 14 residues. CDR3 nucleotide sequence: TGTGCCAGCAGCCCCGTCCCGGGGGAAGATGAAGCTTTCTTT. Amino acid sequence: CASSPVPGEDEAFF. Full variable domain (missing parts from reference TRBV5-8 and TRBJ1-1): EAGVTQSPTHLIKTRGQQATLRCSPISGHTSVYWYQQALGLGLQFLLWYDEGEERNRGNFPPRFSGRQFPNYSSELNVNALELEDSALYLCASSPVPGEDEAFFGQGTRLTVV.

This clone was seen once. V and J are TRBV5-6 and TRBJ2-3, with a weak D call TRBD1 (6 bases). Germline V gene lookup returns CDR1 SGHDT and CDR2 YYEEEE. The CDR3 has 15 amino acids. V lost 5 bases and J 4 bases, leaving 17 bases between the germline ends. The chain's CDR3 is CASRETGLGADTQYF. CDR3 DNA sequence: TGTGCCAGCAGGGAAACAGGGTTGGGGGCAGATACGCAGTATTTT.

The chain links TRBV4-1 to TRBJ1-6, with D uncertain. Germline V gene lookup returns CDR1 MGHRA and CDR2 YSYEKL. This CDR3 region has 19 residues. The V gene lost 4 bases and the J gene lost 0 bases, with 19 bases spanning the gap. The CDR3 DNA reads TGCGCCAGCAGCCTCGCGGGAGCCCGTATGAGCTCCTATAATTCACCCCTCCACTTT. As protein: CASSLAGARMSSYNSPLHF.

As concerns this clone: One junction end disagrees with the germline gene, perhaps due to a read error. This chain joins TRBV30 and TRBJ2-6; TRBD1 matches 11 bases. Per the germline V gene, CDR1 is GTSNPN and CDR2 is SVGIG (reference sequence). The CDR3 length is 12 residues. The CDR3: CASGQGANGLTF. The CDR3 DNA follows: TGTGCCTCCGGACAGGGGGCCAACGGCCTGACTTTC. The full variable domain, with the rest looked up from reference TRBV30 and TRBJ2-6, is SQTIHQWPATLVQPVGSPLSLECTVEGTSNPNLYWYRQAAGRGLQLLFYSVGIGQISSEVPQNLSASRPQDRQFILSSKKLLLSDSGFYLCASGQGANGLTFGAGSRLTVL.

The V and J genes are TRBV27 and TRBJ1-2; the match to TRBD1 covers 9 bases. With V trimmed by 8 bases and J by 1 base, 5 bases remained unmatched. CDR3 size: 14 residues. Germline V gene lookup returns CDR1 MNHEY and CDR2 SMNVEV (reference sequence). CDR3 residues: CASAMDRGNYGYTF. In nucleotides, the CDR3 is TGTGCCAGCGCGATGGACAGGGGTAACTATGGCTACACCTTC.

This rearrangement joins TRBV7-3 to TRBJ1-1; TRBD1 is a possible D gene (6 bases). Germline V CDR1 and CDR2: SGHTA, FQGTGA. V lost 1 base and J 1 base, leaving 13 bases between the germline ends. The CDR3 spans 16 residues. Here the CDR3 reads CASSLNPGTQNTEAFF. The CDR3 nucleotides read TGTGCCAGCAGCTTAAACCCCGGGACACAGAACACTGAAGCTTTCTTT.

This clone has just a few counts. The genes are TRBV5-4 and TRBJ1-1, with D uncertain. This CDR3 has 12 residues. CDR1 and CDR2 (germline): SGHNT, YYREEE (reference sequence). V was shortened by 0 bases and J by 4 bases, with 4 bases between the two germline ends. The CDR3 DNA reads as TGTGCCAGCAGCTTGGGCGCCACTGAAGCTTTCTTT. The encoded protein is CASSLGATEAFF.

CDR3 protein: CASSPLLQGNEQFF. The CDR3 DNA is TGTGCCAGCAGCCCATTGCTACAGGGGAATGAGCAGTTCTTC. The rearrangement uses TRBV5-4 and TRBJ2-1, with 7 bases lining up with TRBD1. Germline CDR1 and CDR2: SGHNT and YYREEE (reference sequence). The CDR3 length is 14 residues. The V gene end was trimmed by 4 bases and the J gene end by 7 bases; junction bases not matched to a gene: 8.

This chain joins TRBV6-1 and TRBJ1-5; perhaps TRBD1 as D (6 bases). The germline CDR1 and CDR2 sequences are MNHNS and SASEGT. V was trimmed by 5 bases and J by 4 bases, leaving 12 bases between them. This CDR3 is built from 14 residues. The CDR3 DNA reads TGTGCCAGCAGTTCGACAGGAATTAATCAGCCCCAGCATTTT. This gives the protein CASSSTGINQPQHF.

The J gene is TRBJ1-2, the V gene TRBV30; 11 nucleotides align to TRBD1. This CDR3 has 13 residues. Trimming removed 3 bases from V and 7 bases from J; junction bases left unmatched: 4. From germline, CDR1 is GTSNPN and CDR2 SVGIG (reference sequence). The CDR3 loop reads CAWRDRGPRGYTF. The CDR3 region has the DNA TGTGCCTGGAGGGACAGGGGGCCTCGTGGCTACACCTTC. Using reference TRBV30 and TRBJ1-2 for the parts outside the CDR3, the full variable domain is SQTIHQWPATLVQPVGSPLSLECTVEGTSNPNLYWYRQAAGRGLQLLFYSVGIGQISSEVPQNLSASRPQDRQFILSSKKLLLSDSGFYLCAWRDRGPRGYTFGSGTRLTVV.

The chain combines TRBV4-3 with TRBJ2-1, with D possibly TRBD2 on 6 matching bases. This CDR3 spans 17 amino acids. CDR1 LGHNA and CDR2 YSLEER come from the germline V gene. The V end was cut by 3 bases, the J end by 4 bases, with 19 bases between. This CDR3 is CASSHPGLRTRYNEQFF. The CDR3 DNA follows: TGCGCCAGCAGCCATCCGGGACTTCGAACTCGATACAATGAGCAGTTCTTC.